These T cell receptor beta chains were read from a single sample in a study of cytomegalovirus exposure and HLA in healthy donors. Sequenced by immunoSEQ multiplex PCR; TCRdb stores in-frame clones only, minus some. Of 150,000 or so clones listed, roughly 82% are singletons. Sequenced: PBMCs. All receptors derive from a male donor in good health and CMV-seropositive. CDR3s include the opening cysteine and the closing phenylalanine or tryptophan. The D gene is left open where the match is weak. Clone size, where shown, is once, few, many, or a class for clones that have expanded.

clone_size j_call v_call d_call cdr3_aa cdr3_nt
. TRBJ2-5 TRBV7-7 . CASSQERKETQYF TGTGCCAGCAGCCAAGAGAGGAAAGAGACCCAGTACTTC
. TRBJ2-2 TRBV5-1 . CASSFAGNTGELFF TGCGCCAGCAGCTTCGCAGGGAACACCGGGGAGCTGTTTTTT
once TRBJ2-1 TRBV7-9 TRBD2 CASSRWVGLAEGNEQFF TGTGCCAGCAGCCGCTGGGTGGGCCTAGCGGAAGGGAATGAGCAGTTCTTC
. TRBJ2-1 TRBV27 . CASSLLAHNEQFF TGTGCCAGCAGTTTGTTGGCTCACAATGAGCAGTTCTTC
few TRBJ2-1 TRBV13 TRBD2 CASSLRGLNNEQFF TGTGCCAGCAGCTTGCGGGGACTAAACAATGAGCAGTTCTTC
. TRBJ1-3 TRBV5-1 . CASSLGGSGNTIYF TGCGCCAGCAGCTTGGGCGGCTCTGGAAACACCATATATTTT
. TRBJ1-6 TRBV7-9 . CASSLTGRSYNSPLHF TGTGCCAGCAGCTTAACAGGTCGCTCCTATAATTCGCCCCTCCACTTT
. TRBJ1-5 TRBV18 TRBD1 CASSSRQGEGQPQHF TGTGCCAGCTCATCTCGACAGGGGGAGGGTCAGCCCCAGCATTTT
. TRBJ1-2 TRBV6-6 TRBD1 CACSQGALRGYTF TGTGCCTGCTCCCAGGGGGCTTTAAGGGGCTACACCTTC
. TRBJ1-5 TRBV9 . CASSNGGFDQPQHF TGTGCCAGCAGCAATGGAGGGTTCGATCAGCCCCAGCATTTT
. TRBJ1-1 TRBV6-1 . CASSAVSGANTEAFF TGTGCCAGCAGCGCCGTGAGCGGGGCGAACACTGAAGCTTTCTTT
. TRBJ1-2 TRBV5-1 TRBD1 CASSLQGDWDGYTF TGCGCCAGCAGCTTGCAGGGGGATTGGGATGGCTACACCTTC
. TRBJ2-7 TRBV5-6 . CASSLWARPEQYF TGTGCCAGCAGCTTGTGGGCCAGGCCCGAGCAGTACTTC
few TRBJ2-1 TRBV7-2 . CASSLVAYNEQFF TGTGCCAGCAGCTTAGTAGCCTACAATGAGCAGTTCTTC
. TRBJ2-5 TRBV28 . CASSLLAGNQETQYF TGTGCCAGCAGTTTATTGGCAGGGAACCAAGAGACCCAGTACTTC
. TRBJ2-7 TRBV5-1 TRBD1 CASKGGTGYEQYF TGCGCCAGCAAAGGCGGGACAGGCTACGAGCAGTACTTC
. TRBJ1-2 TRBV18 TRBD1 CASSPLGTGGGYTF TGTGCCAGCTCACCTCTCGGGACAGGGGGAGGCTACACCTTC
. TRBJ2-3 TRBV5-6 TRBD1 CASSSPAGGFGSSTDTQYF TGTGCCAGCAGCTCCCCGGCAGGGGGCTTTGGGAGTAGCACAGATACGCAGTATTTT
once TRBJ2-7 TRBV11-2 . CASSLFGSSYEQYF TGTGCCAGCAGCTTATTTGGTAGCTCCTACGAGCAGTACTTC
. TRBJ2-5 TRBV10-3 TRBD2 CAISKLAGDSQETQYF TGTGCCATCAGCAAACTAGCGGGCGATTCTCAAGAGACCCAGTACTTC
. TRBJ2-1 TRBV5-1 . CASSEGSISNEQFF TGCGCCAGCAGCGAGGGTTCTATCTCCAATGAGCAGTTCTTC
. TRBJ2-3 TRBV5-1 TRBD2 CASSPPSGGAQADTQYF TGCGCCAGCAGCCCCCCCAGCGGGGGGGCCCAGGCAGATACGCAGTATTTT
once TRBJ2-2 TRBV6-1 TRBD1 CASSGVQGATGELFF TGTGCCAGCAGTGGCGTGCAGGGGGCCACCGGGGAGCTGTTTTTT
. TRBJ2-7 TRBV6-1 TRBD1 CASSGTGYEQYF TGTGCCAGCAGTGGGACAGGCTACGAGCAGTACTTC
. TRBJ2-6 TRBV29-1 . CSAFLAGAGANGLTF TGCAGCGCTTTCCTCGCTGGGGCTGGGGCCAACGGCCTGACTTTC
. TRBJ2-7 TRBV6-1 TRBD1 CASSADRVAPRKYF TGTGCCAGCAGTGCGGACAGGGTGGCACCGCGGAAATACTTC
few TRBJ2-2 TRBV15 . CATSVSRTGELFF TGTGCCACCAGCGTGTCGAGGACCGGGGAGCTGTTTTTT
once TRBJ2-7 TRBV29-1 . CSVPGRGTYEQYF TGCAGCGTCCCGGGACGGGGGACCTACGAGCAGTACTTC
. TRBJ1-2 TRBV7-9 . CASSLGLNYGYTF TGTGCCAGCAGCTTAGGGCTTAACTATGGCTACACCTTC
. TRBJ2-1 TRBV7-9 TRBD2 CASSHNSGGALTEQFF TGTGCCAGCAGCCACAATAGCGGGGGGGCTTTAACTGAGCAGTTCTTC
. TRBJ1-2 TRBV20-1 . CSAYRVFGYTF TGCAGTGCTTACAGGGTTTTTGGCTACACCTTC
. TRBJ2-7 TRBV19 . CASSIGGSGSYEQYF TGTGCCAGTAGTATAGGAGGGAGCGGATCCTACGAGCAGTACTTC
. TRBJ2-7 TRBV2 . CASSEQAYEQYF TGTGCCAGCAGTGAACAGGCGTACGAGCAGTACTTC
few TRBJ2-4 TRBV28 . CASQGGVSQYF TGTGCCAGCCAAGGGGGGGTCAGTCAGTACTTC
. TRBJ2-3 TRBV2 TRBD1 CASSVSLGQGADTQYF TGTGCCAGCAGCGTCAGTCTTGGACAGGGCGCAGATACGCAGTATTTT
. TRBJ2-5 TRBV2 . CASTSGTYETQYF TGTGCCAGCACCTCCGGGACTTACGAGACCCAGTACTTC
. TRBJ2-1 TRBV19 . CASSLPWAGPRGFSYNEQFF TGTGCCAGTAGCCTGCCGTGGGCGGGACCTCGTGGGTTTTCCTACAATGAGCAGTTCTTC
. TRBJ2-7 TRBV13 TRBD1 CATGTGGPYEQYF TGTGCCACCGGGACAGGCGGACCCTACGAGCAGTACTTC
. TRBJ2-1 TRBV28 TRBD2 CASSLAGVSYNEQFF TGTGCCAGCAGCTTAGCGGGAGTGTCCTACAATGAGCAGTTCTTC
. TRBJ2-6 TRBV5-4 TRBD2 CASRAPGGLSMGANVLTF TGTGCCAGCAGAGCTCCGGGGGGGTTGAGTATGGGGGCCAACGTCCTGACTTTC
. TRBJ2-2 TRBV2 TRBD2 CASRTREDTGELFF TGTGCCAGTCGGACCCGGGAGGACACCGGGGAGCTGTTTTTT
. TRBJ2-5 TRBV7-9 TRBD1 CASSLANRGPQYF TGTGCCAGCAGCTTAGCAAACAGGGGTCCCCAGTACTTC
. TRBJ1-5 TRBV7-2 TRBD1 CASSLTGDQPQHF TGTGCCAGCAGCTTGACAGGGGATCAGCCCCAGCATTTT